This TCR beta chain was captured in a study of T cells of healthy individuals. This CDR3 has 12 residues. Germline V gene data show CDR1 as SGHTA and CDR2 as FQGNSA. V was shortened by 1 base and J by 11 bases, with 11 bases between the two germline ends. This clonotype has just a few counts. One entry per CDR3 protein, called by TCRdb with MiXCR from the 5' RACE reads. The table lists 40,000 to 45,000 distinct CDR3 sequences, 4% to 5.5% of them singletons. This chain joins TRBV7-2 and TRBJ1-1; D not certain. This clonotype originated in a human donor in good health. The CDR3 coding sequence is TGTGCCAGCAGCTTAGGCACCGACGATGCTTTCTTT. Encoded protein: CASSLGTDDAFF.